Included here is one TCR beta chain sequence, with context. The antigen is not known. The source of the sample is a study of T cell repertoires in cytomegalovirus infection. Regarding the study as a whole: Dominant in the ex vivo response were TCR beta clonotypes restricted by HLA-C and specific for CMV. Using cumulative public TCR beta family frequency, the authors identified those who carried CMV together with the relevant HLA.

Using its own MiXCR run on the reads, TCRdb lists one record per CDR3 protein. The repertoire includes roughly 200,000 distinct CDR3 sequences, about 39% of them detected once, and over 45% sits in the top ten. The origin of this receptor is a human donor in good health (CMV status not recorded). Some clones in this sample may be carry-over from other donors' samples. Sequencing was performed on CD8+ T cells from cultured PBMCs, taken from culture after CMV antigen stimulation.

CDR3 DNA: TGTGCCAGCAGCCTACTAGCGGGAGTGAAAGATACGCAGTATTTT. This codes for CASSLLAGVKDTQYF. The chain carries TRBV12-3 or TRBV12-4 and TRBJ2-3; TRBD2 matches 11 bases. J gave up 5 bases and V 6 bases, and 7 bases lay outside the gene matches. CDR3 length equals 15 residues.